This T cell receptor beta chain emerged from a study of T-cell reconstitution after alpha-beta-depleted transplantation in children. Construction of the TCRbeta library involved unique molecular identifiers. Using its own MiXCR run on the PCR reads, TCRdb lists one record per CDR3 protein. Among around 960,000 distinct CDR3 sequences listed, roughly 29% were seen once. This clonotype was counted ten times or more. The CDR3 is 15 amino acids. The germline V and J ends were trimmed by 0 bases and 2 bases, with 10 bases remaining between them. Germline V gene lookup returns CDR1 MNHEY and CDR2 SVGAGI. The clonotype originates from a boy in the first two years of life who had a stem cell transplant for SCID, so the T cells may come from the graft donor. The sample consisted of PBMCs, mostly from graft donor cells, taken 360 days after TCRalphabeta/CD19-depleted stem cell transplant. The chain couples TRBV6-5 to TRBJ1-1; D is ambiguous. The DNA for the CDR3 is TGTGCCAGCAGTTACTCGGCAGGACTTAACACTGAAGCTTTCTTT. It encodes CASSYSAGLNTEAFF.